The source of this T cell receptor (beta chain) is a study of blood T cell repertoires in COVID-19. The CDR3 totals 14 residues. Germline V lookup: CDR1 KGHSH, CDR2 LQKENI. Trimming took 5 bases from V and 7 from J; bases not matched to a gene: 10. Generated by immunoSEQ multiplex PCR, the TCRdb table keeps only in-frame clones and is missing some. The sample includes hundreds of thousands of clones, 70% to 90% of them seen just once. This clonotype was sampled from a woman aged 55-75 years with acute or convalescent COVID-19. The sample taken for sequencing was peripheral blood. This chain links TRBV18 with TRBJ1-1; TRBD1 agrees at 7 bases. CDR3 region: CASSFRDRQDEAFF. The CDR3 nucleotides read TGTGCCAGCTCATTCAGGGACAGACAGGATGAAGCTTTCTTT. The whole variable domain, filled in from reference TRBV18 and TRBJ1-1, reads NAGVMQNPRHLVRRRGQEARLRCSPMKGHSHVYWYRQLPEEGLKFMVYLQKENIIDESGMPKERFSAEFPKEGPSILRIQQVVRGDSAAYFCASSFRDRQDEAFFGQGTRLTVV.